One and the same sample provided the 22 T cell receptor beta chains below, sequenced in a study of cytotoxic CD8 clonotypes in ibrutinib-treated CLL. Profiled with immunoSEQ multiplex PCR; TCRdb holds only in-frame clones, not every one. The table has over 30,000 clones, roughly 65% seen once. The material was PBMCs, obtained at disease progression, from a patient treated with ibrutinib. These receptors were obtained from a human donor with chronic lymphocytic leukemia.

This clone was counted only a few times. V and J are TRBV5-4 and TRBJ1-4; perhaps TRBD1 as D (6 bases). The CDR3 extends over 14 amino acids. The V and J ends lost 4 bases and 4 bases respectively, with 11 bases between them. The germline V gene has CDR1 SGHNT and CDR2 YYREEE (reference sequence). The CDR3 region is CASSRTAVNEKLFF. Here the CDR3 DNA reads TGTGCCAGCAGCCGGACAGCCGTTAATGAAAAACTGTTTTTT. The full variable domain, with the rest looked up from reference TRBV5-4 and TRBJ1-4, is ETGVTQSPTHLIKTRGQQVTLRCSSQSGHNTVSWYQQALGQGPQFIFQYYREEENGRGNFPPRFSGLQFPNYSSELNVNALELDDSALYLCASSRTAVNEKLFFGSGTQLSVL.

V usage is TRBV4-2 and J usage is TRBJ1-1, with unresolved D. The CDR3 contains 13 residues. Trimming removed 0 bases at V and 9 bases at J, with 11 bases between. CDR1 and CDR2 from the germline V gene are LGHNA and YNFKEQ. CDR3 in DNA: TGTGCCAGCAGCCAAGAAGCAATCGGCAAAGCTTTCTTT. Residues: CASSQEAIGKAFF.

J is TRBJ2-1 and V is TRBV5-1, with D perhaps matching TRBD2 (6 bases). The CDR3 is 18 residues long. The V gene lost 4 bases and the J gene lost 0 bases, with 20 bases spanning the gap. Germline V gene data show CDR1 as SGHRS and CDR2 as YFSETQ. CDR3 sequence: CASSGVEGRAPSYNEQFF. CDR3 bases: TGCGCCAGCAGCGGTGTGGAGGGCAGAGCTCCCTCCTACAATGAGCAGTTCTTC.

The chain carries TRBV10-3 and TRBJ2-1; 8 nucleotides agree with TRBD2. Per the germline V gene, CDR1 is ENHRY and CDR2 is SYGVKD. The CDR3 spans 13 residues. The V segment lost 7 bases and the J segment 7 bases; nucleotides outside the gene matches: 6. CDR3 sequence: CAITREVGNEQFF. CDR3 sequence (DNA): TGTGCCATCACGCGGGAGGTGGGGAATGAGCAGTTCTTC.

The chain employs TRBV6-6 and TRBJ2-5, with D possibly being TRBD1 (5 bases). Germline V gene lookup returns CDR1 MNHNY and CDR2 SVGAGI (reference sequence). This CDR3 is 12 amino acids long. V was clipped by 6 bases and J by 5 bases, with 10 bases between them. The CDR3 DNA follows: TGTGCCAGCAGAGGGGTAACGGAGACCCAGTACTTC. Residues: CASRGVTETQYF.

The gene calls are TRBV19 and TRBJ2-6; D remains unclear. The ends were cut back, 8 bases at V and 0 bases at J, with 8 bases in the middle. CDR3 length: 14 amino acids. Per germline, CDR1 LNHDA and CDR2 SQIVND (reference sequence). DNA for the CDR3: TGTGCCAGTGGCAGGAGCTCTGGGGCCAACGTCCTGACTTTC. Protein: CASGRSSGANVLTF.

J is TRBJ2-7 and V is TRBV9; TRBD1 matches at 8 bases. Losses at the gene ends were 5 bases for V and 4 bases for J; bases not matched to a gene: 11. The CDR3 sequence is 15 residues long. Germline V gene sequence: CDR1 SGDLS, CDR2 YYNGEE. The CDR3 loop is CASSLSQGQEYEQYF. CDR3 in DNA: TGTGCCAGCAGTCTATCCCAGGGACAGGAATACGAGCAGTACTTC. Complete variable domain (other parts from reference TRBV9 and TRBJ2-7): DSGVTQTPKHLITATGQRVTLRCSPRSGDLSVYWYQQSLDQGLQFLIQYYNGEERAKGNILERFSAQQFPDLHSELNLSSLELGDSALYFCASSLSQGQEYEQYFGPGTRLTVT.

The chain links TRBV7-2 to TRBJ2-3; 7 bases are a match to TRBD1. Germline CDR1 is SGHTA and CDR2 is FQGNSA. This CDR3 spans 15 amino acids. Trimming at V came to 5 bases and at J to 0 bases, leaving 5 bases not matched to a gene. The chain's CDR3 is CASSRDSASTDTQYF. CDR3 bases: TGTGCCAGCAGCAGGGACAGTGCTAGCACAGATACGCAGTATTTT.

This clone has only one observation. J is TRBJ2-2 and V is TRBV5-1, with 12 bases that match TRBD2. The CDR3 loop spans 16 amino acids. With 4 bases clipped from V and 4 bases from J, the junction kept 5 bases outside the gene matches. Looked up from germline, CDR1 is SGHRS and CDR2 is YFSETQ. The CDR3 bases are TGCGCCAGCAGCATGCTAGCGGGAGGGCTCACCGGGGAGCTGTTTTTT. It is translated as CASSMLAGGLTGELFF.

CDR3 sequence (DNA): TGTGCCTGGAGTGTTGGAACAGGGGCGAGGGGAAAACTGTTTTTT. Protein sequence: CAWSVGTGARGKLFF. The chain carries TRBV30 and TRBJ1-4; 7 bases line up with TRBD1. The V and J ends lost 0 bases and 10 bases, in that order; junction bases with no gene match: 11. Germline V gene data show CDR1 as GTSNPN and CDR2 as SVGIG (reference sequence). CDR3 length: 15 amino acids.

By sample share, this clone is medium-sized (0.01 to 0.1%). V usage is TRBV18 and J usage is TRBJ1-4; D call uncertain. Trimming left V 2 bases short and J 8 bases short, with 15 bases between. The CDR3 covers 15 residues. The germline CDR1 and CDR2 sequences are KGHSH and LQKENI. For the CDR3, the DNA is TGTGCCAGCTCACCAGCAGTTGGATTGGAGGAAAAACTGTTTTTT. The encoded protein is CASSPAVGLEEKLFF.

This chain links TRBV13 with TRBJ2-3, with a weak D call TRBD2 (6 bases). V was trimmed by 1 base and J by 6 bases, leaving 11 bases between them. This CDR3 region has 14 residues. Germline V gene lookup returns CDR1 PRHDT and CDR2 FYEKMQ (reference sequence). CDR3 DNA: TGTGCCAGCAGCTTAGCGGGACTCACGGATACGCAGTATTTT. Residues: CASSLAGLTDTQYF.

The chain employs TRBV11-2 and TRBJ2-7, with 7 bases identical to TRBD1. The CDR3 extends over 16 amino acids. The V segment lost 0 bases and the J segment 2 bases; nucleotides outside the gene matches: 7. Germline V lookup: CDR1 SGHAT, CDR2 FQNNGV. In DNA, the CDR3 is TGTGCCAGCAGCTTAGAAAGGACAGGCCTAACCTACGAGCAGTACTTC. Its protein product is CASSLERTGLTYEQYF.

V and J are TRBV6-6 and TRBJ2-2, with 9 bases matching TRBD2. This CDR3 comprises 15 residues. The V gene's germline CDR1 is MNHNY and CDR2 SVGAGI (reference sequence). V lost 4 bases to trimming and J lost 7 bases; unmatched junction nucleotides: 7. The CDR3, as DNA: TGTGCCAGCAGTTCCCCTAGCGGGATCGTCGGGGAGCTGTTTTTT. It specifies CASSSPSGIVGELFF.

The chain couples TRBV5-4 to TRBJ2-3; D is perhaps TRBD1 (6 bases). Germline V gene lookup returns CDR1 SGHNT and CDR2 YYREEE (reference sequence). V shed 5 bases and J shed 2 bases, with 15 bases lying between them. The CDR3 runs 15 residues. The CDR3 sequence: CASSPQGLTTDTQYF. CDR3 nucleotides: TGTGCCAGCAGTCCCCAGGGGCTGACCACAGATACGCAGTATTTT.

The rearrangement joins TRBV29-1 to TRBJ1-3, with 7 bases aligning to TRBD1. CDR1 and CDR2 (germline): SQVTM, ANQGSEA. J gave up 2 bases and V 4 bases, and 5 bases lay outside the gene matches. This CDR3 has 14 amino acids. The CDR3 spells CSVGEGATGNTIYF. The CDR3 DNA follows: TGCAGCGTTGGGGAGGGGGCAACTGGAAACACCATATATTTT.

V usage is TRBV19 and J usage is TRBJ1-1; D is perhaps TRBD1 (5 bases). The germline V gene has CDR1 LNHDA and CDR2 SQIVND (reference sequence). V lost 1 base and J lost 9, with 21 bases in between. This CDR3 contains 16 residues. Here the CDR3 reads CASSIAGQRTILKAFF. As DNA, the CDR3 is TGTGCCAGTAGTATAGCGGGGCAACGGACCATCTTGAAAGCTTTCTTT.

The chain uses TRBV5-4 and TRBJ2-3; D possibly corresponds to TRBD2 (7 bases). Germline V gene lookup returns CDR1 SGHNT and CDR2 YYREEE (reference sequence). The CDR3 runs 15 residues. Trimming left V 4 bases short and J 4 bases short, with 16 bases between. The CDR3 sequence: CASSVFGGLADTQYF. As DNA, the CDR3 is TGTGCCAGCAGCGTCTTCGGGGGGCTAGCAGATACGCAGTATTTT.

This clone was seen only once. The CDR3 DNA reads as TGCGCCAGCAGCTCGCGACTCGACGCCTACAATGAGCAGTTCTTC. Its translation is CASSSRLDAYNEQFF. The V call is TRBV4-3, the J call TRBJ2-1; unclear D gene. Germline CDR1 is LGHNA and CDR2 is YSLEER. This CDR3 contains 15 residues. The ends were cut back, 5 bases at V and 2 bases at J, with 13 bases in the middle.

The chain employs TRBV18 and TRBJ1-4; 7 nucleotides align to TRBD1. This CDR3 has 14 residues. Trimming took 5 bases from V and 3 from J; bases not matched to a gene: 3. Germline CDR1 is KGHSH and CDR2 is LQKENI. CDR3 sequence reads: CASSSGTANEKLFF. In DNA form, the CDR3 reads TGTGCCAGCTCATCGGGGACAGCTAATGAAAAACTGTTTTTT.

The chain employs TRBV19 and TRBJ1-2; the D is unclear. The germline V gene has CDR1 LNHDA and CDR2 SQIVND (reference sequence). The CDR3 runs 13 residues. Trimming took 2 bases from V and 3 from J, leaving 7 bases between them. The CDR3 protein is CASSINSDYGYTF. The CDR3 DNA reads as TGTGCCAGTAGTATAAACAGCGACTATGGCTACACCTTC.

The chain combines TRBV7-8 with TRBJ2-1; D is unresolved. The CDR3 is made up of 11 amino acids. The germline V and J ends were trimmed by 3 bases and 10 bases, with 7 bases remaining between them. Germline V gives CDR1 SGHVS, CDR2 FQNEAQ. The CDR3 DNA sequence: TGTGCCAGCAGCTTTGGATTAGAGCAGTTCTTC. Translation: CASSFGLEQFF. The complete variable domain, with remaining parts taken from reference TRBV7-8 and TRBJ2-1, reads GAGVSQSPRYKVAKRGQDVALRCDPISGHVSLFWYQQALGQGPEFLTYFQNEAQLDKSGLPSDRFFAERPEGSVSTLKIQRTQQEDSAVYLCASSFGLEQFFGPGTRLTVL.